The 4 T cell receptor beta chains reported below all come from one sample, sequenced in a study of spatial heterogeneity in lung cancer. Regarding the study as a whole: How many expanded intratumoral alpha and beta TCRs were present tracked the tumor mutation count, which was a count of nonsynonymous mutations.

These TCRs' antigens remain unknown. Sample time point: sample taken at primary tumor resection. TCRdb ran MiXCR on the 5' RACE reads and lists one entry per CDR3 protein. The sample includes 10,000 or so distinct CDR3 sequences, about an eighth of them seen just once. Sequenced material: lung tumor tissue, taken at surgery. All receptors come from a female donor with early-stage non-small cell lung cancer.

By proportion, this clonotype is medium-sized. The chain recombines TRBV5-1 with TRBJ2-7; D is perhaps TRBD2 (5 bases). This CDR3 is 17 amino acids long. Trimming cost V 1 base and J 0 bases, with 17 bases left between them. The germline V gene has CDR1 SGHRS and CDR2 YFSETQ. The CDR3 DNA is TGCGCCAGCAGCTTGTCCCGGGGTTTGCGAGACTCCTACGAGCAGTACTTC. Its translation: CASSLSRGLRDSYEQYF.

By share, this clonotype counts as medium-sized. The CDR3 reads CASSLGSNYEQYF. CDR3 nucleotides: TGCGCCAGCAGCTTGGGCAGCAACTACGAGCAGTACTTC. This chain connects TRBV5-1 to TRBJ2-7; D call uncertain. V was cut by 0 bases and J by 3 bases, with 7 bases left in between. There are 13 residues in the CDR3. Germline V CDR1 and CDR2: SGHRS, YFSETQ.

This clonotype has at least ten counts. J is TRBJ2-1 and V is TRBV7-9, with 13 bases aligning to TRBD2. This CDR3 has 16 residues. The junction had 2 bases not matched to a gene; V was cut back by 2 bases and J by 4 bases. Germline values: CDR1 SEHNR, CDR2 FQNEAQ (reference sequence). DNA for the CDR3: TGTGCCAGCAGCTTAACTAGCGGGAGGGCGTACAATGAGCAGTTCTTC. Translating gives CASSLTSGRAYNEQFF.

This clonotype was seen a handful of times. The chain has TRBV4-1 and TRBJ2-3, with 11 nucleotides matching TRBD2. The CDR3 loop spans 16 amino acids. V lost 0 bases to trimming and J lost 6 bases; unmatched junction nucleotides: 5. Germline V gene sequence: CDR1 MGHRA, CDR2 YSYEKL. CDR3 in DNA: TGCGCCAGCAGCCAAGACCTAGCGGGGGGCCAGGATACGCAGTATTTT. As protein: CASSQDLAGGQDTQYF.